This T cell receptor (beta chain) was recovered during a study of Ad26.COV2.S vaccination and SARS-CoV-2 variants. Treatment given: some 19 received Ad26.COV2.S at low or high dose, single or two shots; five or six received placebo; per-sample allocation not given. Material that was analyzed had been drawn on day 63 after the first vaccine or placebo injection. The length of the CDR3 is 17 residues. V was clipped by 5 bases and J by 4 bases, with 22 bases between them. Germline V lookup: CDR1 SGHDN, CDR2 FVKESK. Sequenced by immunoSEQ multiplex PCR; TCRdb stores in-frame clones only, minus some. The sample yields 350,000 to 450,000 clones, over 75% seen once.

The input for sequencing was peripheral blood, taken in a trial of Ad26.COV2.S vaccine versus placebo. The chain combines TRBV14 with TRBJ2-3, with D possibly being TRBD1 or TRBD2 (5 bases each). The sequence was collected from a person aged 18-65 years who received the Ad26.COV2.S COVID-19 vaccine or a placebo. For the CDR3, the DNA is TGTGCCAGCAGCAGGGGTATAGCGCGACTCCGCCCAGATACGCAGTATTTT. Translating gives CASSRGIARLRPDTQYF.